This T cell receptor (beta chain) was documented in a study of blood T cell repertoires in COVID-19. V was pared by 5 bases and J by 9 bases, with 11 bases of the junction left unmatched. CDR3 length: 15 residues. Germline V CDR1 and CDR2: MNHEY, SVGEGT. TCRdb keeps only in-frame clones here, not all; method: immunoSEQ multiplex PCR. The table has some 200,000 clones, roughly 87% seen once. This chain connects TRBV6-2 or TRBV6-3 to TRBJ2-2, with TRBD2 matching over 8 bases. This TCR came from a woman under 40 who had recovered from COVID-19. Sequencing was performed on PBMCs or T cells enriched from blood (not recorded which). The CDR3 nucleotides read TGTGCCAGCAGTCCCCATAAAGCGGGGGAAAGGGAGCTGTTTTTT. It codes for CASSPHKAGERELFF.